This T cell receptor (beta chain) came from a study of blood T cell repertoires in COVID-19. On the study more broadly: Acute-phase and convalescent COVID-19 samples originated in the United States, Italy and Spain. The analysed material was cDNA or gDNA that came from T cells, B-cell-depleted T cells, or PBMCs.

Using immunoSEQ multiplex PCR, the repertoire was profiled, and TCRdb retains in-frame clones only, with some absent. The repertoire holds roughly 250,000 clones, with about 87% as singletons. In assigning cohorts, the study relied on participant-reported clinical history. The CDR3 totals 14 residues. Germline loops: CDR1 LGHDT, CDR2 YNNKEL (reference sequence). Trimming stripped 5 bases from V and 4 bases from J, with 14 bases between. The chain is built from TRBV3-1 (or the pseudogene TRBV3-2) and TRBJ1-2; a possible D gene is TRBD1 (6 bases). Sequencing was done on a sample of PBMCs or T cells enriched from blood (not recorded which). The TCR originated in a woman aged 40 to 50 with acute COVID-19. CDR3 DNA sequence: TGTGCCAGCAGCTCCTGGGACACCTCCTATGGCTACACCTTC. Amino acids: CASSSWDTSYGYTF.